This T cell receptor (beta chain) was recorded in a study of molecular identifiers for immune sequencing clone quantification. TCRdb re-analysed the PCR reads in MiXCR, keeping a single row per CDR3 protein. Among about 40,000 distinct CDR3 sequences listed, about 24% were seen once. Findings of the study overall: In CMV-specific effectors, clones above 20 copies held over 99% of molecules; naive, under 1%.

By proportion, this clonotype is medium-sized. Its antigen is not identified. The germline CDR1 and CDR2 sequences are SGHTA and FQGNSA. The length of the CDR3 is 16 residues. V was cut by 0 bases and J by 2 bases, with 12 bases left in between. The TCR comes from a human donor in good health. Some libraries in this study had Jurkat cell RNA spiked in. This sequence joins TRBV7-2 and TRBJ2-3, with D maybe TRBD2 (6 bases). Sample: naive CD8+ T cells from blood, with Jurkat cell RNA spiked in. Indicated subset: FACS-sorted CD8+CD4-CCR7+CD45RA+ naive T cells. The CDR3: CASSLAHGGFTDTQYF. The CDR3 DNA is TGTGCCAGCAGCTTAGCTCATGGGGGGTTCACAGATACGCAGTATTTT. The full variable domain, in which reference TRBV7-2 and TRBJ2-3 provide the parts outside the CDR3, is GAGVSQSPSNKVTEKGKDVELRCDPISGHTALYWYRQSLGQGLEFLIYFQGNSAPDKSGLPSDRFSAERTGGSVSTLTIQRTQQEDSAVYLCASSLAHGGFTDTQYFGPGTRLTVL.